The sequence of this T cell receptor (beta chain) was determined in a study of siplizumab effects on memory and regulatory T cells (dated by TCRdb to the late 2010s). A note on the overall study: The study looked at the effect of siplizumab, an anti-CD2 antibody, on alloreactive T-cell subsets in allogeneic mixed lymphocyte reactions made from human PBMCs.

Sorted unstimulated T cells and proliferating T cells recovered from mixed lymphocyte reactions were subjected to TCRbeta CDR3 sequencing. Fresh whole blood from some eleven HLA-typed healthy donors was used to isolate PBMCs. Paper-wide results and their limitations: Sequences below about 10^-5 frequency were poorly captured, so only a minor fraction of alloreactive clones could be mapped to unstimulated subsets. A naive or memory phenotype could not be assigned to roughly 75-96% of proliferating CD4+ or CD8+ clones. Greater diversity appeared to be present in unstimulated naive T cells than in memory T cells, and a substantial contribution to the alloresponse seemed to be made by naive cells. Among mappable alloreactive CD4+ clones, the Treg-derived fraction averaged around 69% with siplizumab versus about 27% in control reactions. Siplizumab significantly lowered the cumulative frequency of alloreactive sequences that could be traced to unstimulated CD4+ memory T cells. The suppressive function of proliferating Tregs from siplizumab cultures was not functionally confirmed.

Of note for this clone: Its antigen has not been determined. Base qualities are not at hand, and no much larger clone is one base apart.

Deletion took 0 bases off V and 3 bases off J, with a span of 10 bases between the germline ends. As encoded in the germline V gene, CDR1 is SGDLS while CDR2 is YYNGEE. Reading from cysteine to phenylalanine, the CDR3 counts 14 amino acids. Only the CDR3 part of the read is kept: 42 bases, read in frame from the first base. The library relied on the immunoSEQ multiplex PCR assay. The deep sequencing platform assayed roughly 10^5 TCR templates per sample. Genomic DNA extracted from sorted T cells was used for TCRbeta CDR3 sequencing. For the original study's pipeline: Clonal analysis of TCRbeta CDR3 data was done in the R programming language. Alloreactive CD4+ and CD8+ clones were identified by comparing unstimulated samples to CFSE-low samples taken after the reaction. Regulatory or non-regulatory origin of alloreactive CD4+ clones was assigned by matching sequences to the sorted unstimulated Treg and non-Treg repertoires. This is the immuneACCESS table as TCRdb keeps it, with only in-frame sequences that have V and J called. A part of the clones is gone; compared with another copy, unresolved V genes explain less than half, and the rest is unexplained. That table is the source of V, J and clone size, and D and trimming were worked out from the DNA. This sample comprises fewer than 85,000 clones, approximately 95% of them detected only once. Of the sample, less than 20% is held by the ten largest clones.

Sequencing used CD8+ T cells sorted from blood. The sequence is built from TRBV9 and TRBJ2-7, with no reliable assignment of the D segment. The sequence was obtained from a human donor in good health. The DNA is TGTGCCAGCAGCGTAGCTCTAGGGTACTACGAGCAGTACTTC. It codes for CASSVALGYYEQYF.